This TCR beta chain is from a study of shared clonotypes between healthy human individuals. Study-level findings and limits: Naive subsets generally had larger estimated richness than memory subsets. Shared clonotypes: 4.5% to 6.5% naive CD4, 3% to 3.5% naive CD8, 2.3% memory CD4, under 0.5% memory CD8.

It was CD45RO-negative cells, positively selected for CCR7, that made up naive CD8 cells, with terminally differentiated effector memory CD45RA+ cells excluded. Donors comprised only Caucasian adults living in Nashville, Tennessee. Original methodology: As immunoSEQ supplied junction-only sequences (without quality scores), filtering differed. Some clones are missing from TCRdb's copy, which holds only in-frame ones; the method was immunoSEQ multiplex PCR. The DNA was the basis for D and trimming; V, J and clone size are from that table. Here the sample spans about 650,000 clones, 95% to 96% being singletons. This clone was detected only once. Its antigen remains unidentified. The germline V gene encodes CDR1 SEHNR and CDR2 FQNEAQ (reference sequence). The CDR3 length is 15 residues. V lost 6 bases to trimming and J lost 3 bases; unmatched junction nucleotides: 8.

The chain has TRBV7-9 and TRBJ2-3; 8 bases align to TRBD2. The TCR was taken from a woman under 40 in good health. The sequenced sample consisted of naive CD8+ T cells sorted from blood. This CDR3 reads CASRAPGGRTDTQYF. CDR3 DNA sequence: TGTGCCAGCAGAGCCCCGGGAGGGAGGACAGATACGCAGTATTTT.